This TCR beta chain was documented in a study of T cell responses to AZD1222 COVID-19 vaccine (dated by TCRdb to the early 2020s). For context, the study as a whole: AZD1222 recipients given second doses at about 4 weeks or at about 12 weeks were pooled, since spike-specific TCR depth and breadth were not found to differ between the two schedules. A total of around 240 trial participants underwent TCR sequencing, of whom about 210 received two doses of AZD1222 and about 25 received two doses of the MenACWY control vaccine. Enrollment into the trials was organized by age into subgroups of 18-55, 56-69 and 70-plus years, and those subgroups contained roughly 140, 27 and 60 TCR-sequenced participants, respectively.

The intended sense of this specimen's time point label: baseline before first vaccination. Vaccinee samples came from UK trials COV001 and COV002, including a single-blind randomized controlled phase 2/3 trial of AZD1222 (ChAdOx1 nCoV-19) in healthy adults. For TCRbeta chain sequencing, PBMC samples were collected from trial participants at day 0 and at day 28 after the second dose. The CDR3 regions of human TCRbeta chains were subjected to immunosequencing. In the authors' own workflow: TCRs in the repertoires were compared against a reference library of SARS-CoV-2-specific TCRs that had been generated with the MIRA antigen-specificity platform. Breadth was defined as the fraction of unique TCRs that were SARS-CoV-2-associated. Depth was defined as the fraction of total T cells that were SARS-CoV-2-associated. Using the MIRA data, each spike-specific TCR was mapped to the spike region that the TCR reacts to and placed in a CD4 or CD8 class. Log10-transformed breadth and depth values were compared by one-way ANOVA with Sidak's multiple comparisons tests. TCRdb took over this immuneACCESS table, retaining in-frame rearrangements with V and J assigned. Such tables are incomplete; in checked studies, under half of the missing clones stem from an unresolved V gene, and the remainder is unexplained. V, J and clone size derive from that table, while D and trimming were established from the DNA sequence. The sample table records 90,000 to 150,000 clones; about nine tenths of these occur just once. The ten largest clones capture 4% to 6% of the sample.

Paper-wide results and their limitations: The vaccine-associated CD4 TCRs covered the entire spike protein, and the dominant responses fell in regions 160-218 and 743-854. Because no day 14 peak-response samples were available, repertoires were characterized only after the peak T cell response. Participants were mostly white British, with more females than males. The authors suggested clonal diversity may have been underestimated. Epitopes outside the regions mutated in the B.1.351 and B.1.1.7 variants were reportedly recognized by nearly half of the unique spike-specific TCRs. In the small 56-69-year group, the increase in depth fell short of significance, most likely because of low power. After two AZD1222 doses, both the breadth and the depth of spike-specific TCRs were significantly higher than at day 0 and than in MenACWY recipients. Conclusions about previously exposed vaccinees are limited, since just 5 or 6 AZD1222 recipients were seropositive for SARS-CoV-2 at baseline.

Cut back by 2 bases and 8 bases, the V and J ends lie 12 bases apart. CDR1 and CDR2, looked up from the germline V gene (reference sequence), are MNHNY and SVGAGI. The CDR3 starts with the cysteine, ends with the phenylalanine, and has 14 residues. The kept DNA is CDR3 alone, 42 bases in frame from the first base. Of note for this clone: Its antigen is still unknown. No per-base quality is available; no much larger clone lies one base away.

The TCR was taken from an adult in good health. The input for sequencing was peripheral blood, taken on day 0 of AZD1222 vaccination. The chain is made from TRBV6-6 and TRBJ1-4, with the D gene call left open. This receptor carries the CDR3 CASSYPPTLEKLFF. DNA sequence: TGTGCCAGCAGTTACCCTCCGACGCTAGAAAAACTGTTTTTT.